The text below deals with one T cell receptor beta chain. Its antigen is as yet unknown. Profiled with immunoSEQ multiplex PCR; TCRdb holds only in-frame clones, not every one. This sample yields roughly 83,000 clones, of which more than 75% are seen a single time; 7.5% to 9% belongs to the top ten. The sample belongs to a study of T cell responses to AZD1222 COVID-19 vaccine. V lost 4 bases and J lost 4; bases outside the gene matches: 9. This CDR3 contains 16 residues. From germline, CDR1 is SGDLS and CDR2 YYNGEE. General observations from the study: Repertoire collection took place solely once the T cell response had peaked.

The genes are TRBV9 and TRBJ1-4; 8 bases are a match to TRBD1. The TCR originated in an adult in good health. The source was peripheral blood, collected on day 0 of AZD1222 vaccination. In DNA, the CDR3 is TGTGCCAGCAGCAATCAGGGGGCCGCGGGTAATGAAAAACTGTTTTTT. Its translation: CASSNQGAAGNEKLFF.